This entry lists 6 T cell receptor beta chains sequenced from one sample in a study of cytomegalovirus exposure and HLA in healthy donors. The study ran its PCR with 60 Vbeta and 13 Jbeta primers. The repertoire was sequenced with immunoSEQ multiplex PCR; TCRdb's copy has only in-frame clones and lacks some. This sample has under 150,000 clones, with 75% to 90% found just once. Sequencing input: PBMCs. Every receptor here comes from a woman aged 40-49 years in good health and CMV-seropositive.

The V and J genes are TRBV9 and TRBJ1-5, with a weak D call TRBD1 (5 bases). V was cut by 7 bases and J by 3 bases, with 11 bases left in between. The CDR3 is made up of 13 amino acids. Germline lookup yields CDR1 SGDLS and CDR2 YYNGEE. The CDR3 region has the DNA TGTGCCAGCGCCAGGGAGGACAATCAGCCCCAGCATTTT. It is translated as CASAREDNQPQHF.

The V call is TRBV11-3, the J call TRBJ2-3; 9 bases line up with TRBD1. Losses at the gene ends were 6 bases for V and 2 bases for J; bases not matched to a gene: 9. The germline CDR1 and CDR2 sequences are SGHNT and YENEEA. The CDR3 sequence is 16 residues long. CDR3 nucleotides: TGTGCCAGCAGTACAGGGGGCGCCCCGAACACAGATACGCAGTATTTT. The encoded protein is CASSTGGAPNTDTQYF.

To note about this clone: Other DNA sequences in this sample translate to the same CDR3. V and J are TRBV6-4 and TRBJ1-2; D gene ambiguous. The CDR3 is 14 amino acids. V shed 0 bases and J shed 5 bases, with 10 bases lying between them. Germline CDR1 and CDR2: MRHNA and SNTAGT. CDR3 amino acids: CASSDSGGSYGYTF. The CDR3 DNA reads as TGTGCCAGCAGTGACTCGGGAGGGTCGTATGGCTACACCTTC.

The chain links TRBV4-1 to TRBJ2-5, with D unresolved. Trimming removed 2 bases at V and 2 bases at J, with 15 bases between. The CDR3 loop spans 16 amino acids. The germline gives CDR1 MGHRA, CDR2 YSYEKL. CDR3 sequence: CASSQIVWALQETQYF. CDR3 coding DNA: TGCGCCAGCAGCCAAATTGTCTGGGCGCTTCAAGAGACCCAGTACTTC.

The chain links TRBV28 to TRBJ1-4, with D maybe TRBD1 (5 bases). The length of the CDR3 is 14 residues. Looked up from germline, CDR1 is MDHEN and CDR2 is SYDVKM. V dropped 3 bases and J dropped 7 bases, with 12 bases sitting between them. The CDR3: CASSFMAGPEKLFF. CDR3 in DNA: TGTGCCAGCAGTTTTATGGCAGGGCCTGAAAAACTGTTTTTT.

This clone was observed once. The V and J genes are TRBV6-8 and TRBJ2-3, with 10 bases lining up with TRBD2. CDR1 MNHGY and CDR2 SAAAGT come from the germline V gene. J was trimmed by 1 base and V by 7 bases; bases with no gene match: 8. CDR3 length: 16 amino acids. This CDR3 is CASTLGLAKCTDTQYF. CDR3 DNA sequence: TGTGCCAGCACCCTGGGACTAGCGAAGTGCACAGATACGCAGTATTTT.